The clone carrying this T cell receptor beta chain was detected only a few times. The antigen remains undetermined. The data belong to a study of T-cell reconstitution after alpha-beta-depleted transplantation in children. General study findings and limits: By one year post-transplant, T-cell counts and diversity largely arose from T cells that were newly produced.

Molecular barcoding with unique molecular identifiers was used for the TCRbeta library. TCRdb reprocessed the PCR reads via MiXCR and lists one record per CDR3 protein. The sample consists of roughly 790,000 distinct CDR3 sequences, roughly 16% of them appearing once. The CDR3 has 14 amino acids. Germline V lookup: CDR1 SGHRS, CDR2 YFSETQ. V was cut by 3 bases and J by 0 bases, with 9 bases left in between. This sample comprised PBMCs, mostly from graft donor cells, obtained 360 days after TCRalphabeta/CD19-depleted stem cell transplant. The chain is built from TRBV5-1 and TRBJ2-5; D not resolved. The origin of this receptor is a male patient under 18 who had a stem cell transplant for acute lymphoblastic leukemia, so the T cells may come from the graft donor. The CDR3 spells CASSSTGYQETQYF. The DNA of the CDR3 is TGCGCCAGCAGCTCCACCGGCTACCAAGAGACCCAGTACTTC.